This TCR beta chain emerged from a study of cytomegalovirus exposure and HLA in healthy donors. The study's findings and limits: Presence/absence analyses took donor sequencing depth as roughly uniform.

13 Jbeta primers and 60 Vbeta primers were used for the PCR. Only in-frame clones appear in the TCRdb table, and some are missing; sequencing was by immunoSEQ multiplex PCR. The sample carries about 160,000 clones, approximately 76% recorded once. In regard to this clone: Antigen unknown.

The CDR3 loop spans 14 amino acids. The V segment lost 5 bases and the J segment 5 bases; nucleotides outside the gene matches: 6. The germline V gene has CDR1 MNHEY and CDR2 SVGAGI. The TCR was taken from a man aged 60 to 75 in good health and CMV-seronegative. Sequences were obtained from PBMCs. V and J are TRBV6-5 and TRBJ1-2; 9 bases match TRBD1. The CDR3 DNA is TGTGCCAGCAGTCGGACAGGGGTCGGGTATGGCTACACCTTC. Protein product: CASSRTGVGYGYTF.